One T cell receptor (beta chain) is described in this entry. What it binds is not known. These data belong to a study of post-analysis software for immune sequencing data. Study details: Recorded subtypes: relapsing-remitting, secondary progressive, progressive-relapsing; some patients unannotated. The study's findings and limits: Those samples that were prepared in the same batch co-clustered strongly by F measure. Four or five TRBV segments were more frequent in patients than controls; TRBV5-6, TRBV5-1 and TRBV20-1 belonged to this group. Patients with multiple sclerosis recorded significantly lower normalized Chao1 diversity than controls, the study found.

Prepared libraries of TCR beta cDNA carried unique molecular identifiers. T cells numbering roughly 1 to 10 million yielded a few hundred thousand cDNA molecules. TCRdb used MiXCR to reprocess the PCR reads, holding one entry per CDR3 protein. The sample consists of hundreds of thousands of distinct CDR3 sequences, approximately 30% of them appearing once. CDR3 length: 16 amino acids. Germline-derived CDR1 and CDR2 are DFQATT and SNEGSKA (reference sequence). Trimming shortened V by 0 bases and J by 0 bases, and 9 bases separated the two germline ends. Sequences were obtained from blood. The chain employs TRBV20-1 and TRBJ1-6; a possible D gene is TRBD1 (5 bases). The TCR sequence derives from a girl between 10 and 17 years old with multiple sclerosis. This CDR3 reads CSARDYRGSYNSPLHF. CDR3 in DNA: TGCAGTGCTAGAGATTATAGGGGCTCCTATAATTCACCCCTCCACTTT.